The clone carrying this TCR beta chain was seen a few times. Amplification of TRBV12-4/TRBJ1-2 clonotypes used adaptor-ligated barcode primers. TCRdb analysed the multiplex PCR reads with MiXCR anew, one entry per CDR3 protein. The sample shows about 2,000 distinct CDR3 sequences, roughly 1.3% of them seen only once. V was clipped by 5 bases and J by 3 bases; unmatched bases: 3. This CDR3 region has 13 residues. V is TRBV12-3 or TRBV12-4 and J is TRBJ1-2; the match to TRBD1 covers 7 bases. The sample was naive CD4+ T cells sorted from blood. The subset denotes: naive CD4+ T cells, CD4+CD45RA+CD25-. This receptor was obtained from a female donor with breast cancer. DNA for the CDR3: TGTGCCAGCAGTGCGGACAGGTACTATGGCTACACCTTC. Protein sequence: CASSADRYYGYTF.